This TCR beta chain is drawn from a study of CD8 T cells in Susac syndrome. Broader study findings: The authors acknowledged that their TCR sequencing and HLA analysis involved a relatively small number of individuals.

About this clonotype itself: What it binds is unknown.

Deletions cut 3 bases from V and 2 bases from J, with 5 bases between. Per germline, CDR1 MNHEY and CDR2 SMNVEV (reference sequence). CDR3 length equals 13 residues. It was healthy donors who served as the controls, matched for age and sex. Negative isolation yielded the CD8+ and CD4+ T cells, while FACS enriched the TEMRA cells. About 0.45 to 1 ug RNA was reverse transcribed with random hexamers. Amplification of TCR beta CDR3 was carried out by immunoSEQ multiplex PCR, which covered 54 Vbeta and 13 Jbeta segments. Using its own MiXCR run on the immunoSEQ multiplex PCR reads, TCRdb lists one record per CDR3 protein. The sample consists of approximately 150,000 distinct CDR3 sequences, approximately 94% of them appearing once.

The chain joins TRBV27 to TRBJ2-1, with D uncertain. This TCR was sampled from a human donor in good health. Sequenced material: CD4+ T cells from PBMCs. Written as DNA, the CDR3 is TGTGCCAGCAGTTTTTGGGCCTACAATGAGCAGTTCTTC. Its translation is CASSFWAYNEQFF.